These T cell receptor beta chains were read from a single sample in a study of CD8 T cells in Susac syndrome. Each CDR3 protein gets one entry after TCRdb re-called the immunoSEQ multiplex PCR reads with MiXCR. The data show 150,000 to 200,000 distinct CDR3 sequences, more than 85% seen once. What was sequenced was CD8+ T cells from PBMCs. These receptors originate from a human donor with Susac syndrome. Each CDR3 is given with its conserved first and last residue. The D gene is left open where the match is weak. Clone size appears in some rows only: once, few, many, or a class for an expanded clone.

TRBJ2-3 | - | once | TRBV7-9 | TGTGCCAGCAGCCCGTTGAGGGGCGCGTCTACAGATACGCAGTATTTT | CASSPLRGASTDTQYF
TRBJ1-6 | TRBD1 | - | TRBV3-1 | TGTGCCAGCAGCCCAGGACAGGATAATTCACCCCTCCACTTT | CASSPGQDNSPLHF
TRBJ1-5 | - | once | TRBV29-1 | TGCAGCGTTGGAGGGGCCGAGAATCAGCCCCAGCATTTT | CSVGGAENQPQHF
TRBJ1-1 | - | once | TRBV7-9 | TGTGCCAGCAGCTTAGCGAACAGGGAGGCTTTCTTT | CASSLANREAFF
TRBJ2-4 | TRBD2 | - | TRBV5-1 | TGCGCCAGCAGCTTGGCCGTAGCTAGCGGGGGGGCCAGCATTCAGTACTTC | CASSLAVASGGASIQYF
TRBJ1-2 | - | - | TRBV24-1 | TGTGCCACCAGTGACGACGGTGGAAGCTACACCTTC | CATSDDGGSYTF
TRBJ2-3 | TRBD1 | - | TRBV5-1 | TGCGCCAGCAGCTCCGCCCCGGGACAGGGATCCGATACGCAGTATTTT | CASSSAPGQGSDTQYF
TRBJ1-1 | - | - | TRBV6-6 | TGTGCCAGCAGTTACTCCCAAAAGAACACTGAAGCTTTCTTT | CASSYSQKNTEAFF
TRBJ1-2 | - | - | TRBV9 | TGTGCCAGCAGCGTAAACGGGGATAACTATGGCTACACCTTC | CASSVNGDNYGYTF
TRBJ1-5 | TRBD1 | - | TRBV28 | TGTGCCAGCAGTACAGGGGGACCCTATAGCAATCAGCCCCAGCATTTT | CASSTGGPYSNQPQHF
TRBJ2-1 | TRBD1 | - | TRBV10-1 | TGCGCCAGCAGTGAGGACAGGGAAGACAATGAGCAGTTCTTC | CASSEDREDNEQFF
TRBJ1-2 | - | once | TRBV2 | TGTGCCAGCAGTCTGACAGAGTATTACACCTTC | CASSLTEYYTF
TRBJ2-1 | - | - | TRBV4-1 | TGCGCCAGCAGCCGGCTGACTAGAAGGGATGAGCAGTTCTTC | CASSRLTRRDEQFF
TRBJ2-5 | TRBD2 | - | TRBV3-1 | TGTGCCAGCAGCCGGGGACTAGTTAAAGAGACCCAGTACTTC | CASSRGLVKETQYF
TRBJ2-7 | - | - | TRBV3-1 | TGTGCCAGCAGCCCGAGGAGGGACGAGCAGTACTTC | CASSPRRDEQYF
TRBJ2-2 | - | - | TRBV28 | TGTGCCAGCAGTACGGGGACGGAACACAACACCGGGGAGCTGTTTTTT | CASSTGTEHNTGELFF
TRBJ1-2 | - | - | TRBV7-9 | TGTGCCAGCAGCCAGAACCGGGATTACTATGGCTACACCTTC | CASSQNRDYYGYTF
TRBJ2-3 | - | - | TRBV10-2 | TGCGCCAGCAGTCCCCTGGATGATACGCAGTATTTT | CASSPLDDTQYF
TRBJ1-2 | - | - | TRBV5-1 | TGCGCCAGCAGTAGCGCGGAAGAGGGCTACACCTTC | CASSSAEEGYTF
TRBJ2-1 | - | - | TRBV4-1 | TGCGCCAGCAGCCAAGGGGCAAGGCGCAATGAGCAGTTCTTC | CASSQGARRNEQFF
TRBJ2-7 | - | - | TRBV27 | TGTGCCAGCAGTTTATCGAAGGGGGTACCCTCCTACGAGCAGTACTTC | CASSLSKGVPSYEQYF
TRBJ1-1 | - | - | TRBV6-6 | TGTGCCAGCAGTTACTCCGGAAGTTATCCGAACACTGAAGCTTTCTTT | CASSYSGSYPNTEAFF
TRBJ2-5 | TRBD1 | - | TRBV7-8 | TGTGCCAGCAGCTCGACAGGGGTAGGAATAGAGACCCAGTACTTC | CASSSTGVGIETQYF